The entry below describes one T cell receptor (beta chain). Its antigen is unidentified. The data are from a study of OX40 agonist ivuxolimab in advanced cancers. Findings and limits, study-wide: The 0.1-3.0 mg/kg partial responders had among the lowest clonal expansion. Some patients who did not respond also had low normalized T-cell clonal expansion.

The CDR3 is 14 residues long. The V segment lost 5 bases and the J segment 6 bases; nucleotides outside the gene matches: 10. In germline, CDR1 is MNHEY, CDR2 SMNVEV (reference sequence). Clones were sequenced by immunoSEQ multiplex PCR, and TCRdb holds only the in-frame ones, with some missing. The repertoire includes 77,000 or so clones, about 92% of them detected once, and around 2% sits in the top ten. The J gene is TRBJ2-7, the V gene TRBV27; 7 bases are a match to TRBD2. This TCR was recovered from an adult with an advanced solid tumor such as melanoma, head and neck, liver or kidney cancer. Sequencing used CD4+ or CD8+ T cells sorted from blood, obtained in a trial of the OX40 agonist ivuxolimab. The CDR3 loop reads CASSGWEGLGEQYF. Here the CDR3 DNA reads TGTGCCAGCAGTGGATGGGAGGGCCTCGGCGAGCAGTACTTC.